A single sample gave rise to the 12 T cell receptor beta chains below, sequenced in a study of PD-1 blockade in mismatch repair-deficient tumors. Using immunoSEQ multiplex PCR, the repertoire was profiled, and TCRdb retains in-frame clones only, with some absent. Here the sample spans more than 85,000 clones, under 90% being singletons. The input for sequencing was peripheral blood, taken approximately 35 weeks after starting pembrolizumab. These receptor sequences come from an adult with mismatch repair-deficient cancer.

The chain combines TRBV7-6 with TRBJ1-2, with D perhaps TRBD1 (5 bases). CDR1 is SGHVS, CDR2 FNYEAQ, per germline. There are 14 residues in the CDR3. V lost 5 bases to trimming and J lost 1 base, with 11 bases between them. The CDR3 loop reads CASSPGRVNYGYTF. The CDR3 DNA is TGTGCCAGCAGCCCGGGACGCGTTAACTATGGCTACACCTTC.

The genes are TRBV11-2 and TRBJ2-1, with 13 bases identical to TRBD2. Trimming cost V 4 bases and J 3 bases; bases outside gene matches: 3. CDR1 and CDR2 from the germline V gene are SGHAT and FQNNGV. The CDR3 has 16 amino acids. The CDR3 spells CASSSWTSGGYNEQFF. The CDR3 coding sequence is TGTGCCAGCAGCTCCTGGACTAGCGGGGGCTACAATGAGCAGTTCTTC.

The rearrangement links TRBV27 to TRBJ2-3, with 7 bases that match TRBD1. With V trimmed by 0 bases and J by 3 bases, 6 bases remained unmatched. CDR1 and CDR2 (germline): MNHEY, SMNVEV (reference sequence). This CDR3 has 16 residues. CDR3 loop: CASSLSKGAWTDTQYF. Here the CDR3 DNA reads TGTGCCAGCAGTTTATCAAAGGGGGCTTGGACAGATACGCAGTATTTT.

The CDR3 DNA sequence: TGTGCCAGTAGTATAGGGTCGAGAGCAGATACGCAGTATTTT. Protein product: CASSIGSRADTQYF. This chain joins TRBV19 and TRBJ2-3; D is unclear. The CDR3 runs to 14 residues. Trimming cost V 1 base and J 4 bases, with 9 bases left between them. The V gene's germline CDR1 is LNHDA and CDR2 SQIVND (reference sequence).

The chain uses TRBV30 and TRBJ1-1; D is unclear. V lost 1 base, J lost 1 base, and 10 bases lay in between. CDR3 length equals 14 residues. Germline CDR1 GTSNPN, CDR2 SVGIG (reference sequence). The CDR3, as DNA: TGTGCCTGGAGTGCCGTCTTCGGGAACACTGAAGCTTTCTTT. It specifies CAWSAVFGNTEAFF.

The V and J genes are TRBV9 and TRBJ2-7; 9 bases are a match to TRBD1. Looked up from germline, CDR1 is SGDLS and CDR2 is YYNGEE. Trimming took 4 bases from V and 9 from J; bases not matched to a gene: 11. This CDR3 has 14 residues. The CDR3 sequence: CASSNPGQGFGQYF. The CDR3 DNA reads TGTGCCAGCAGCAATCCGGGACAGGGTTTCGGGCAGTACTTC.

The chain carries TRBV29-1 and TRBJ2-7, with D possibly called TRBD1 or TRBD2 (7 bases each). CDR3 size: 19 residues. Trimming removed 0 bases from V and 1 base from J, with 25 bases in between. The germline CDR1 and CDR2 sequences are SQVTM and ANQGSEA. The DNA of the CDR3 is TGCAGCGTTGAAGAGACAGGGACCTCCAGCGGGGCGTTTTCCTACGAGCAGTACTTC. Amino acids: CSVEETGTSSGAFSYEQYF.

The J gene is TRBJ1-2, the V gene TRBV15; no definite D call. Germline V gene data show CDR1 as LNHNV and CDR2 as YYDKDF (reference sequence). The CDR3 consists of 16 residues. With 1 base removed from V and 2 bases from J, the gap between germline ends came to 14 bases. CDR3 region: CATSRALSVQNYGYTF. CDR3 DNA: TGTGCCACCAGCAGAGCCTTATCGGTTCAGAACTATGGCTACACCTTC.

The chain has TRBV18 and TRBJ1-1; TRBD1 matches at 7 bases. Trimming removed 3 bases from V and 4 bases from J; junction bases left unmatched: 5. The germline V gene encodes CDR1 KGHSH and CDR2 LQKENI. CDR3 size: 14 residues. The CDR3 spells CASSPDDRVTEAFF. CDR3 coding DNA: TGTGCCAGCTCACCTGACGACAGGGTCACTGAAGCTTTCTTT.

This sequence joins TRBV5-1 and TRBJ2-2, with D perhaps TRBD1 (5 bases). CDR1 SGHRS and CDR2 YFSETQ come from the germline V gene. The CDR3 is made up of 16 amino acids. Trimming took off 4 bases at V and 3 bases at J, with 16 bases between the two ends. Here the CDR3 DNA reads TGCGCCAGCAGCCGTAACAGCAGGGCGGACACCGGGGAGCTGTTTTTT. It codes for CASSRNSRADTGELFF.

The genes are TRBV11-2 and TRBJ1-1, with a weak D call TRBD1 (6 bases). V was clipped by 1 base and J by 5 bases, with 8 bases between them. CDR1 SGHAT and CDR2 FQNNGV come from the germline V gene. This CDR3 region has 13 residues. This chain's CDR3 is CASSLGGATEAFF. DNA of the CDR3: TGTGCCAGCAGCTTAGGGGGGGCTACTGAAGCTTTCTTT.

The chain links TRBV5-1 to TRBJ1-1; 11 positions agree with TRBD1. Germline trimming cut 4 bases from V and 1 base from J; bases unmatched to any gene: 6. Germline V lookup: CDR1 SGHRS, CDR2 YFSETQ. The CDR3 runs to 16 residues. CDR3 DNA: TGCGCCAGCAGCGCTATCGGGACAGGGGGGAACACTGAAGCTTTCTTT. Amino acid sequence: CASSAIGTGGNTEAFF.